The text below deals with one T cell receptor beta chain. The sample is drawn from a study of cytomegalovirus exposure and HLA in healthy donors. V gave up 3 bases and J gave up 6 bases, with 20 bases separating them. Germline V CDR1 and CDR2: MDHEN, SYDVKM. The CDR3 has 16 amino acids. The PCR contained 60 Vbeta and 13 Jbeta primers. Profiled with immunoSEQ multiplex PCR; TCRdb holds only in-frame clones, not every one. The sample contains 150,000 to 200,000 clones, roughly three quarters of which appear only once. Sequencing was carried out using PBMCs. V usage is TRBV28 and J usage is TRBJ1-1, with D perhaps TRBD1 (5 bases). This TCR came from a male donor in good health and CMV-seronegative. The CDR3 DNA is TGTGCCAGCAGTTTCCCTTCCAGGGCGGGGGTATCTGAAGCTTTCTTT. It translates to CASSFPSRAGVSEAFF. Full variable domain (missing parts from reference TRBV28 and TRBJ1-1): DVKVTQSSRYLVKRTGEKVFLECVQDMDHENMFWYRQDPGLGLRLIYFSYDVKMKEKGDIPEGYSVSREKKERFSLILESASTNQTSMYLCASSFPSRAGVSEAFFGQGTRLTVV.